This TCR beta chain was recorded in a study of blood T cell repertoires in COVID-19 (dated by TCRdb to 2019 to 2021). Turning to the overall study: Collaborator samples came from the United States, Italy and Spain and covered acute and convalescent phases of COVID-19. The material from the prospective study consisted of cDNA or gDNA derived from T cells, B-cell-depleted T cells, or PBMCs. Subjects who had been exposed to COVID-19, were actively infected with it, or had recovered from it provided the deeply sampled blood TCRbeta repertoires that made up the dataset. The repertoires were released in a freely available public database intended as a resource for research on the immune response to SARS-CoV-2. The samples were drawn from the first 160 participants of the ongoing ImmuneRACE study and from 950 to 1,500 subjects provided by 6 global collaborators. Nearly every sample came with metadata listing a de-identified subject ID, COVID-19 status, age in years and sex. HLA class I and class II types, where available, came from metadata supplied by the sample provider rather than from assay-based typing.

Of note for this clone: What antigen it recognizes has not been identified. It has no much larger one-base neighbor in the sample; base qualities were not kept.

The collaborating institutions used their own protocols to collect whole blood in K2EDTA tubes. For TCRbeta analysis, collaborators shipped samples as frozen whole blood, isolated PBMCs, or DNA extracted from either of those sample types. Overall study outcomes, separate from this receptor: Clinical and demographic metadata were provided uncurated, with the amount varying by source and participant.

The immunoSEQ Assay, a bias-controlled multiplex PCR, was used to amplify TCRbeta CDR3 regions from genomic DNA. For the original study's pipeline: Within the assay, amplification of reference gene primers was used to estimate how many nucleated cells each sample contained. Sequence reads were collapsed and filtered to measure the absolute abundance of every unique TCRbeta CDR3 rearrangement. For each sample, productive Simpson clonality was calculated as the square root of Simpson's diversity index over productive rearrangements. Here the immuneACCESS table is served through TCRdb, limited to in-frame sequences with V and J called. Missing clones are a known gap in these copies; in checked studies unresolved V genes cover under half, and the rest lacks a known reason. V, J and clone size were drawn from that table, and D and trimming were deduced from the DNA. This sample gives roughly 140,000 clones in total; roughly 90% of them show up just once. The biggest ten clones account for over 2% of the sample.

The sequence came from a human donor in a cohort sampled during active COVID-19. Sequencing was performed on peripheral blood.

This receptor has the CDR3 CASSRATSGRVQETQYF. The DNA reads TGTGCCAGCAGCCGGGCGACTAGCGGGAGGGTTCAAGAGACCCAGTACTTC. The chain was built from TRBV28 and TRBJ2-5, with TRBD2 identical over 14 junction bases. In the germline V gene, CDR1 corresponds to MDHEN and CDR2 to SYDVKM. V trim: 6 bases; J trim: 2 bases; unmatched bases: 8. The CDR3 sequence holds 17 residues, the cysteine and phenylalanine included. Left in the record is the CDR3 DNA by itself, 51 bases read in frame from the first base.